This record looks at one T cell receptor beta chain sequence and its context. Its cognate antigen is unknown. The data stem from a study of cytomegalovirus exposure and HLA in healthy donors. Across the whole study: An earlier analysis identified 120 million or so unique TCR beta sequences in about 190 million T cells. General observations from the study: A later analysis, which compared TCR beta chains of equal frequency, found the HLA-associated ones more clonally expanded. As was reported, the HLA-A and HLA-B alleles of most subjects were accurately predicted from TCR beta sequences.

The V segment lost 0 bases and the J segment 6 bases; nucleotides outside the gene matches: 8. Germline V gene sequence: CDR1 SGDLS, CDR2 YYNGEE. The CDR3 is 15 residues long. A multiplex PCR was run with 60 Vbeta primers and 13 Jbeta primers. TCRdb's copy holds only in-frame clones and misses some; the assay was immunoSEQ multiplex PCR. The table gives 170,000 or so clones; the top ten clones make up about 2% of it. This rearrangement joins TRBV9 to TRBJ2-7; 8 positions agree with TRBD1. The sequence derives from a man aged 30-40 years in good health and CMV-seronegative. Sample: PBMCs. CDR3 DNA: TGTGCCAGCAGCGTAGATCCGGACAGGGTTAGCGAGCAGTACTTC. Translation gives CASSVDPDRVSEQYF. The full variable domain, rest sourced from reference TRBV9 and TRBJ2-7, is DSGVTQTPKHLITATGQRVTLRCSPRSGDLSVYWYQQSLDQGLQFLIQYYNGEERAKGNILERFSAQQFPDLHSELNLSSLELGDSALYFCASSVDPDRVSEQYFGPGTRLTVT.